This passage covers 21 T cell receptor beta chains from one sample sequenced in a study of CD4 T cells in relation to SARS-CoV-2 and coronaviruses. Before the COVID-19 pandemic, during about 2010-2019, CD4+ T cells were taken from unexposed donors. After roughly 9 days of culture, CD4+ T cells were isolated. Sequenced by immunoSEQ multiplex PCR; TCRdb stores in-frame clones only, minus some. The table lists just over 15,000 clones, roughly 72% of them singletons, with approximately 30% in the top ten. These receptors have no known antigen. The sample taken for sequencing was CD4+ T cells from PBMCs, cultured in vitro. The receptors were sampled from a human donor in good health.

The chain uses TRBV7-8 and TRBJ1-2; D is undetermined. The V and J ends lost 1 base and 6 bases respectively, with 15 bases between them. Germline CDR1 reads SGHVS; CDR2 reads FQNEAQ. CDR3 length equals 15 residues. The CDR3 reads CASSLGRAGPHGYTF. CDR3 coding DNA: TGTGCCAGCAGCTTAGGTCGGGCAGGCCCCCATGGCTACACCTTC.

This chain's CDR3 is CASSLAGGPVDTQYF. CDR3 bases: TGTGCCAGCAGTTTAGCGGGAGGGCCCGTAGATACGCAGTATTTT. The chain joins TRBV28 to TRBJ2-3; the match to TRBD2 covers 9 bases. With V trimmed by 2 bases and J by 5 bases, 5 bases remained unmatched. The CDR3 runs 15 residues. Per the germline V gene, CDR1 is MDHEN and CDR2 is SYDVKM.

The J gene is TRBJ1-1, the V gene TRBV19; 7 nucleotides align to TRBD1. The V gene's germline CDR1 is LNHDA and CDR2 SQIVND (reference sequence). The V segment lost 4 bases and the J segment 11 bases; nucleotides outside the gene matches: 7. The CDR3 contains 12 residues. The CDR3 nucleotides are TGTGCCAGTAGTACCCAGGACAGGCGTGCTTTCTTT. This gives the protein CASSTQDRRAFF.

The V and J genes are TRBV5-1 and TRBJ1-1; tentative D call: TRBD1 (5 bases). This CDR3 comprises 12 residues. Trimming took 2 bases from V and 6 from J, leaving 8 bases between them. Germline V gene data show CDR1 as SGHRS and CDR2 as YFSETQ. The CDR3 is CASSLGASEAFF. The CDR3 DNA is TGCGCCAGCAGCTTAGGGGCTTCTGAAGCTTTCTTT.

In its sample, this clone was seen once. V is TRBV14 and J is TRBJ2-2; D gene uncertain. Per germline, CDR1 SGHDN and CDR2 FVKESK. The V and J ends lost 3 bases and 5 bases respectively, with 13 bases between them. This CDR3 comprises 15 residues. CDR3 amino acids: CASSHLGGVTGELFF. The DNA for the CDR3 is TGTGCCAGCAGCCACCTCGGTGGTGTTACCGGGGAGCTGTTTTTT.

The chain recombines TRBV3-1 (or the pseudogene TRBV3-2) with TRBJ2-7; D is uncertain. The CDR3 runs 13 residues. CDR1 and CDR2 from the germline V gene are LGHDT and YNNKEL (reference sequence). V lost 2 bases, J lost 3 bases, and 8 bases lay in between. The CDR3 spells CASSQMARYEQYF. CDR3 nucleotide sequence: TGTGCCAGCAGCCAAATGGCCCGCTACGAGCAGTACTTC.

V is TRBV29-1 and J is TRBJ2-5; TRBD1 is a possible D gene (6 bases). Trimming took 3 bases from V and 5 from J, leaving 16 bases between them. The CDR3 length is 14 residues. CDR1 and CDR2 (germline): SQVTM, ANQGSEA. CDR3 DNA sequence: TGCAGCGTTGAGGGACAAGGCCTGGGGGAGACCCAGTACTTC. Translating gives CSVEGQGLGETQYF.

This chain uses TRBV10-3 with TRBJ2-3; TRBD1 agrees at 10 bases. The CDR3 extends over 13 amino acids. Unmatched junction bases numbered 6, after V lost 9 bases and J lost 6 bases. Germline V gene lookup returns CDR1 ENHRY and CDR2 SYGVKD. The DNA for the CDR3 is TGTGCCATACGACAGGGGGCGCCTGATACGCAGTATTTT. Its translation is CAIRQGAPDTQYF.

In its sample, this clone was seen a few times. This chain connects TRBV6-6 to TRBJ1-5, with 8 positions matching TRBD1. Trimming removed 5 bases from V and 2 bases from J; junction bases left unmatched: 11. Germline V CDR1 and CDR2: MNHNY, SVGAGI (reference sequence). The CDR3 totals 17 residues. The CDR3 sequence: CASSRAGGFGGNQPQHF. CDR3 DNA sequence: TGTGCCAGCAGTCGGGCAGGGGGCTTCGGGGGCAATCAGCCCCAGCATTTT.

The chain is built from TRBV15 and TRBJ1-1; D unclear. The germline CDR1 and CDR2 sequences are LNHNV and YYDKDF (reference sequence). The germline V and J ends were trimmed by 1 base and 10 bases, with 13 bases remaining between them. The CDR3 spans 13 residues. The DNA for the CDR3 is TGTGCCACCAGCAGAGGTGACCAGGCAGGAGCTTTCTTT. As protein: CATSRGDQAGAFF.

V and J are TRBV6-1 and TRBJ2-2; TRBD1 is a possible D gene (6 bases). Germline V gene sequence: CDR1 MNHNS, CDR2 SASEGT. CDR3 length equals 16 residues. V lost 3 bases and J 5 bases, leaving 16 bases between the germline ends. The CDR3 sequence: CASSDLTAQGTGELFF. The CDR3 nucleotides read TGTGCCAGCAGTGACTTGACAGCCCAGGGGACCGGGGAGCTGTTTTTT.

The chain joins TRBV2 to TRBJ2-2; a possible D gene is TRBD2 (6 bases). In germline, CDR1 is SNHLY, CDR2 FYNNEI. This CDR3 region has 15 residues. The V gene lost 2 bases and the J gene lost 3 bases, with 10 bases spanning the gap. This CDR3 reads CASSETGTDTGELFF. DNA of the CDR3: TGTGCCAGCAGTGAAACCGGGACTGACACCGGGGAGCTGTTTTTT. The full variable domain, completed using reference TRBV2 and TRBJ2-2, is EPEVTQTPSHQVTQMGQEVILRCVPISNHLYFYWYRQILGQKVEFLVSFYNNEISEKSEIFDDQFSVERPDGSNFTLKIRSTKLEDSAMYFCASSETGTDTGELFFGEGSRLTVL.

The V gene is TRBV12-3 or TRBV12-4, the J gene TRBJ1-5, with D uncertain. V lost 8 bases and J lost 1, with 9 bases in between. The CDR3 is 13 residues long. The CDR3 spells CASRLGSNQPQHF. The CDR3 nucleotides read TGTGCCAGCCGATTGGGAAGCAATCAGCCCCAGCATTTT.

The chain employs TRBV4-2 and TRBJ2-7; the match to TRBD1 covers 9 bases. The CDR3 totals 15 residues. Germline V lookup: CDR1 LGHNA, CDR2 YNFKEQ. V lost 1 base to trimming and J lost 4 bases; unmatched junction nucleotides: 5. The CDR3 bases are TGTGCCAGCAGCCAAGGGGACAGGGAGAGGTACGAGCAGTACTTC. This codes for CASSQGDRERYEQYF.

The chain is built from TRBV6-5 and TRBJ2-7; D gene unclear. Per the germline V gene, CDR1 is MNHEY and CDR2 is SVGAGI. CDR3 length: 11 residues. V lost 3 bases and J 12 bases, leaving 12 bases between the germline ends. CDR3 in DNA: TGTGCCAGCAGTTATGGGCTAGTCTGGTACTTC. This sequence encodes CASSYGLVWYF.

In DNA, the CDR3 is TGTGCCAGCAGCCCCGGAAGTTTTCGGGAGACCCAGTACTTC. Its protein is CASSPGSFRETQYF. J is TRBJ2-5 and V is TRBV7-8; no definite D call. In germline, CDR1 is SGHVS, CDR2 FQNEAQ. V was pared by 5 bases and J by 5 bases, with 15 bases between. This CDR3 region has 14 residues.

The J gene is TRBJ2-5, the V gene TRBV29-1; D perhaps matches TRBD1 (6 bases). Germline assignment: CDR1 SQVTM and CDR2 ANQGSEA. V gave up 6 bases and J gave up 5 bases, with 22 bases separating them. This CDR3 spans 15 amino acids. As DNA, the CDR3 is TGCAGCGTCGCACGGGCTCTGACAGGAGCCGAGACCCAGTACTTC. Its translation is CSVARALTGAETQYF.

This clone was detected once. The rearrangement uses TRBV6-2 or TRBV6-3 and TRBJ2-2; no definite D call. V was clipped by 0 bases and J by 3 bases, with 8 bases between them. The CDR3 sequence is 15 residues long. From germline, CDR1 is MNHEY and CDR2 SVGEGT. The CDR3 is CASSYSATDTGELFF. The CDR3 nucleotides are TGTGCCAGCAGTTACTCGGCCACGGACACCGGGGAGCTGTTTTTT.

The chain recombines TRBV6-5 with TRBJ2-7; 9 bases agree with TRBD2. CDR1 and CDR2 from the germline V gene are MNHEY and SVGAGI. J lost 2 bases, V lost 4 bases, and 6 bases had no gene match. CDR3 length: 15 residues. CDR3 region: CASSWIAGVAYEQYF. CDR3 sequence (DNA): TGTGCCAGCAGTTGGATAGCGGGAGTGGCCTACGAGCAGTACTTC.

This clone was seen a single time. The rearrangement links TRBV7-9 to TRBJ2-3; the match to TRBD2 covers 7 bases. The CDR3 spans 19 residues. V was pared by 5 bases and J by 3 bases, with 20 bases of the junction left unmatched. In germline, CDR1 is SEHNR, CDR2 FQNEAQ (reference sequence). In nucleotides, the CDR3 is TGTGCCAGCAGCCCCGATAGGAGGACGCGGGAGATAAATACAGATACGCAGTATTTT. The encoded protein is CASSPDRRTREINTDTQYF.

The chain uses TRBV5-1 and TRBJ2-5, with 7 bases lining up with TRBD1. Germline V CDR1 and CDR2: SGHRS, YFSETQ. V shed 2 bases and J 1 base; nucleotides not matched to a gene: 5. The CDR3 covers 15 residues. CDR3 nucleotides: TGCGCCAGCAGCTTTCCAGGGGGAATCCAAGAGACCCAGTACTTC. It specifies CASSFPGGIQETQYF.